A selection of T cell receptor beta chains follows, all from one sample in a study of neurological immune-mediated disorders. TCRdb processed the 5' RACE reads anew with MiXCR; each CDR3 protein has one entry. The table shows fewer than 90,000 distinct CDR3 sequences, with roughly 10% occurring only once. The sample taken for sequencing was PBMCs. The receptors derive from a man in his thirties or forties in good health. The conserved cysteine and the conserved F or W are not part of the CDR3 here. A D gene is named only where the DNA matches it firmly.

TRBV29-1	TRBD2	TRBJ2-3	SCRLAGDSDTQY
TRBV5-1	TRBD2	TRBJ2-1	ASSSWTSGSEQF
TRBV20-1	TRBD2	TRBJ2-1	SAPALSGRSYNEQF
TRBV5-1	TRBD1	TRBJ1-6	ASSLRDRGRGNSPLH
TRBV12-5	.	TRBJ2-7	ASGRSLYEQY
TRBV20-1	.	TRBJ2-1	SARVGLSSYNEQF
TRBV20-1	.	TRBJ2-1	SARTFYNEQF
TRBV7-6	TRBD1	TRBJ1-5	ASSLGGTGGASNQPQH
TRBV7-2	TRBD2	TRBJ2-7	ASSPGLAGVEQY
TRBV20-1	TRBD1	TRBJ1-1	SAGDRTIEAF
TRBV20-1	TRBD1	TRBJ2-7	SAAPTGASMTYEQY
TRBV20-1	TRBD2	TRBJ2-5	SPLAGGETQY
TRBV20-1	TRBD1	TRBJ2-3	SARETGTGVDTQY
TRBV5-5	.	TRBJ2-5	ASSPSVQGLETQY
TRBV11-2	TRBD2	TRBJ2-1	ASSPWTSGSEQF
TRBV5-1	TRBD1	TRBJ2-1	ASSLYRGLNEQF
TRBV20-1	TRBD1	TRBJ1-1	SAREGTGGNTEAF
TRBV7-9	TRBD2	TRBJ2-7	ASSLKGLAGVGGYEQY
TRBV12-3/TRBV12-4	.	TRBJ2-5	ASSYRAPHKTQY
TRBV20-1	.	TRBJ2-7	SARFGASYEQY
TRBV6-6	TRBD1	TRBJ1-3	ASSAGQAGNTIY
TRBV20-1	TRBD2	TRBJ2-5	SARDPGLAETQY
TRBV5-1	TRBD2	TRBJ2-1	ASSLQSSGDEQF
TRBV5-1	TRBD1	TRBJ2-1	ASSSPDRGLVNEQF
TRBV5-1	.	TRBJ2-7	ASSLYDNVDVGRYYEQY
TRBV7-9	TRBD2	TRBJ2-7	ASSSSTSGTYEQY
TRBV5-1	.	TRBJ2-3	ASSRGSMGTDTQY
TRBV6-1	.	TRBJ1-2	ASVIWGGTNYGYT
TRBV28	.	TRBJ2-7	ASSFLSSSYEQY
TRBV2	.	TRBJ2-7	ASRDNFYEQY
TRBV5-1	.	TRBJ2-1	ASSLDGDSYNEQF
TRBV12-3/TRBV12-4	.	TRBJ1-4	ASSFAQGSEKLF
TRBV20-1	.	TRBJ2-1	SARNNEQF